A single sample gave rise to the 14 T cell receptor beta chains below, sequenced in a study of siplizumab effects on memory and regulatory T cells. Generated by immunoSEQ multiplex PCR, the TCRdb table keeps only in-frame clones and is missing some. The sample contains 90,000 to 120,000 clones, 92% of which appear only once. Sequenced input: Tregs sorted from blood. The receptors were sampled from a human donor in good health.

V is TRBV10-3 and J is TRBJ1-2, with 9 positions matching TRBD1. The CDR3 runs to 17 residues. Germline trimming cut 2 bases from V and 0 bases from J; bases unmatched to any gene: 7. Looked up from germline, CDR1 is ENHRY and CDR2 is SYGVKD. This chain's CDR3 is CAISEGQGLWTNYGYTF. CDR3 nucleotide sequence: TGTGCCATCAGTGAGGGACAGGGGCTTTGGACTAACTATGGCTACACCTTC.

The genes are TRBV7-3 and TRBJ2-3; TRBD2 aligns across 8 bases. The CDR3 contains 14 residues. V trimming: 5 bases; J trimming: 4 bases; junction bases outside the gene matches: 5. Germline-derived CDR1 and CDR2 are SGHTA and FQGTGA. In DNA form, the CDR3 reads TGTGCCAGCAGCCTCGGACTAGCTGCAGATACGCAGTATTTT. This encodes CASSLGLAADTQYF.

This chain links TRBV19 with TRBJ2-1, with 8 bases matching TRBD1. The germline gives CDR1 LNHDA, CDR2 SQIVND (reference sequence). The V segment lost 1 base and the J segment 8 bases; nucleotides outside the gene matches: 7. The CDR3 has 15 amino acids. The CDR3 reads CASSIGTGWFDEQFF. CDR3 sequence (DNA): TGTGCCAGTAGTATAGGGACAGGGTGGTTTGATGAGCAGTTCTTC.

The genes are TRBV5-1 and TRBJ2-3; 11 bases align to TRBD2. After removal of 4 bases from V and 5 bases from J, the junction contained 9 bases not matched to a gene. The CDR3 loop spans 16 amino acids. Germline CDR1 is SGHRS and CDR2 is YFSETQ. In DNA, the CDR3 is TGCGCCAGCAGCCCCTTGCGACTAGCGGGAAGAGATACGCAGTATTTT. Protein product: CASSPLRLAGRDTQYF.

The chain's CDR3 is CASSGNRGLDYGYTF. The CDR3 bases are TGTGCCAGCAGCGGTAACAGGGGTCTGGACTATGGCTACACCTTC. The chain uses TRBV9 and TRBJ1-2, with 7 positions matching TRBD1. After removal of 3 bases from V and 3 bases from J, the junction contained 8 bases not matched to a gene. This CDR3 region has 15 residues. Germline CDR1 and CDR2: SGDLS and YYNGEE.

This chain uses TRBV7-8 with TRBJ2-7; 7 bases are shared with TRBD2. In germline, CDR1 is SGHVS, CDR2 FQNEAQ. J gave up 1 base and V 5 bases, and 2 bases lay outside the gene matches. This CDR3 is 13 amino acids long. CDR3 in DNA: TGTGCCAGCAGCCCAGCGGGGTCCTACGAGCAGTACTTC. Amino acids: CASSPAGSYEQYF.

This clone was seen a few times. This chain connects TRBV2 to TRBJ1-5; TRBD1 aligns across 7 bases. The V and J ends lost 8 bases and 7 bases, in that order; junction bases with no gene match: 8. Germline V gene lookup returns CDR1 SNHLY and CDR2 FYNNEI. This CDR3 has 13 amino acids. CDR3 bases: TGTGCCAGCGCGATAACAGGGGTGCAGCCCCAGCATTTT. Its protein is CASAITGVQPQHF.

This clone was seen once. This rearrangement joins TRBV27 to TRBJ2-5; D remains unclear. The CDR3 is made up of 14 amino acids. The V gene's germline CDR1 is MNHEY and CDR2 SMNVEV (reference sequence). V was trimmed by 5 bases and J by 5 bases, leaving 15 bases between them. CDR3 sequence reads: CASSDMGTPETQYF. Here the CDR3 DNA reads TGTGCCAGCAGTGATATGGGAACCCCCGAGACCCAGTACTTC.

The V and J genes are TRBV7-2 and TRBJ2-1; D is undetermined. Per germline, CDR1 SGHTA and CDR2 FQGNSA. The V end was cut by 5 bases, the J end by 0 bases, with 11 bases between. The length of the CDR3 is 15 residues. CDR3 DNA sequence: TGTGCCAGCAGCATTGAATTTAGCTCCTACAATGAGCAGTTCTTC. Its protein is CASSIEFSSYNEQFF.

This chain connects TRBV19 to TRBJ2-5; TRBD2 might be the D (6 bases). CDR3 size: 14 residues. Trimming pared 3 bases from V and 7 bases from J, leaving 15 bases between. Germline V lookup: CDR1 LNHDA, CDR2 SQIVND (reference sequence). This chain's CDR3 is CASSIAGTPGTQYF. CDR3 nucleotides: TGTGCCAGTAGTATCGCGGGAACCCCGGGGACCCAGTACTTC. The variable domain in full, completed from reference TRBV19 and TRBJ2-5, reads DGGITQSPKYLFRKEGQNVTLSCEQNLNHDAMYWYRQDPGQGLRLIYYSQIVNDFQKGDIAEGYSVSREKKESFPLTVTSAQKNPTAFYLCASSIAGTPGTQYFGPGTRLLVL.

This chain connects TRBV27 to TRBJ2-7, with D perhaps TRBD2 (5 bases). This CDR3 has 14 amino acids. V dropped 0 bases and J dropped 2 bases, with 8 bases sitting between them. Germline assignment: CDR1 MNHEY and CDR2 SMNVEV (reference sequence). CDR3 in amino acids: CASSLSWGAYEQYF. For the CDR3, the DNA is TGTGCCAGCAGTTTATCGTGGGGAGCCTACGAGCAGTACTTC.

The V call is TRBV27, the J call TRBJ2-1; 9 positions match TRBD2. Germline V gene lookup returns CDR1 MNHEY and CDR2 SMNVEV (reference sequence). CDR3 size: 16 residues. Trimming removed 8 bases from V and 4 bases from J; junction bases left unmatched: 12. CDR3 nucleotide sequence: TGTGCCAGCGGGCCTAGACTAGCGGAGCGATACAATGAGCAGTTCTTC. It encodes CASGPRLAERYNEQFF.

V and J are TRBV6-4 and TRBJ1-3; no reliable D call. The CDR3 is 16 amino acids. Trimming stripped 0 bases from V and 0 bases from J, with 9 bases between. CDR1 MRHNA and CDR2 SNTAGT come from the germline V gene. The DNA of the CDR3 is TGTGCCAGCAGTGACTCGATCTCGAGCTCTGGAAACACCATATATTTT. This gives the protein CASSDSISSSGNTIYF.

The CDR3 DNA reads TGTGCCAGCAGGCTTGGAGATGAGCAGTTCTTC. Residues: CASRLGDEQFF. This chain connects TRBV6-5 to TRBJ2-1; D is ambiguous. The V end lost 6 bases, the J end lost 8 bases, and 8 bases lay between the germline ends. Germline loops: CDR1 MNHEY, CDR2 SVGAGI. CDR3 length equals 11 residues.